A single sample gave rise to the 28 T cell receptor beta chains below, sequenced in a study of liver allograft versus peripheral blood T cells. The overall study: Graft-liver T cell receptor repertoires were compared against recipient peripheral blood repertoires.

TCRdb reanalysed the reads using MiXCR and keeps one entry per CDR3 protein. In the table there are some 5,500 distinct CDR3 sequences, 14% of which are singletons. These TCRs come from a human patient who had a liver transplant. Some T cells may be transferred from the graft donor.

This clonotype is medium-sized (0.01 to 0.1%). The chain carries TRBV14 and TRBJ1-1; D possibly corresponds to TRBD1 (5 bases). V was cut by 1 base and J by 2 bases, with 11 bases left in between. CDR3 length equals 15 residues. CDR1 SGHDN and CDR2 FVKESK come from the germline V gene. CDR3 loop: CASSQVSGSNTEAFF. The CDR3 DNA follows: TGTGCCAGCAGCCAAGTTTCAGGGAGTAACACTGAAGCTTTCTTT.

This clonotype is categorized as large. The genes are TRBV6-1 and TRBJ1-4, with a possible D match to TRBD1 (5 bases). Germline V lookup: CDR1 MNHNS, CDR2 SASEGT. V was shortened by 5 bases and J by 4 bases, with 14 bases between the two germline ends. This CDR3 contains 15 residues. CDR3 bases: TGTGCCAGCAGTCGTGATCCGGGACTTAATGAAAAACTGTTTTTT. Residues: CASSRDPGLNEKLFF.

Note on this clonotype: Only one base separates this from a far larger clonotype, so it likely reflects a read error. The rearrangement uses TRBV6-5 and TRBJ1-4, with D perhaps matching TRBD1 (5 bases). V dropped 2 bases and J dropped 4 bases, with 14 bases sitting between them. This CDR3 spans 16 amino acids. Germline CDR1 reads MNHEY; CDR2 reads SVGAGI. CDR3 protein: CASSYGGSKVNEKLFF. CDR3 bases: TGTGCCAGCAGTTACGGGGGGTCTAAAGTTAATGAAAAACTGTTTTTT.

This clonotype is categorized as medium-sized. The chain carries TRBV19 and TRBJ2-7; D possibly corresponds to TRBD1 (7 bases). The CDR3 extends over 14 amino acids. Germline V gene sequence: CDR1 LNHDA, CDR2 SQIVND (reference sequence). Trimming shortened V by 6 bases and J by 0 bases, and 12 bases separated the two germline ends. The CDR3 DNA follows: TGTGCCAGTAGGTCAGGGGGAGGCTCCTACGAGCAGTACTTC. Translating gives CASRSGGGSYEQYF.

The rearrangement uses TRBV5-4 and TRBJ1-2; no reliable D call. CDR1 and CDR2 from the germline V gene are SGHNT and YYREEE (reference sequence). Trimming left V 0 bases short and J 4 bases short, with 4 bases between. The CDR3 is 12 residues long. The CDR3 protein is CASSLDSYGYTF. As DNA, the CDR3 is TGTGCCAGCAGCTTGGACAGCTATGGCTACACCTTC.

J is TRBJ1-2 and V is TRBV20-1; TRBD1 might be the D (5 bases). Trimming removed 5 bases at V and 7 bases at J, with 14 bases between. Germline CDR1 DFQATT, CDR2 SNEGSKA (reference sequence). The CDR3 runs to 12 residues. CDR3 region: CSAQSGSSGYTF. The CDR3 bases are TGCAGTGCTCAATCAGGGTCTAGTGGCTACACCTTC.

This clonotype is medium-sized (0.01 to 0.1%) within its sample. The chain has TRBV7-2 and TRBJ1-5; 7 nucleotides match TRBD1. CDR1 is SGHTA, CDR2 FQGNSA, per germline. This CDR3 region has 16 residues. J was trimmed by 0 bases and V by 5 bases; bases with no gene match: 7. This chain's CDR3 is CASSPQTGLSNQPQHF. CDR3 coding DNA: TGTGCCAGCAGCCCCCAGACAGGGCTTAGCAATCAGCCCCAGCATTTT.

This clonotype was seen a handful of times. V is TRBV11-2 and J is TRBJ2-7; tentatively, D is TRBD2 (6 bases). This CDR3 is 14 amino acids long. The germline V and J ends were trimmed by 5 bases and 7 bases, with 18 bases remaining between them. Germline V lookup: CDR1 SGHAT, CDR2 FQNNGV. CDR3 region: CASSQQGGGREQYF. CDR3 nucleotide sequence: TGTGCCAGCAGCCAGCAGGGAGGCGGCAGAGAGCAGTACTTC.

This clonotype was detected a few times. The CDR3 here is CASSLDQVSGNTIYF. DNA of the CDR3: TGTGCCAGCAGCTTAGATCAGGTCTCTGGAAACACCATATATTTT. The rearrangement links TRBV11-2 to TRBJ1-3; unclear D gene. The germline V gene encodes CDR1 SGHAT and CDR2 FQNNGV. This CDR3 has 15 residues. With 0 bases removed from V and 0 bases from J, the gap between germline ends came to 6 bases.

This clonotype counts as medium-sized. The chain is built from TRBV28 and TRBJ1-2; 8 positions match TRBD1. Germline values: CDR1 MDHEN, CDR2 SYDVKM. CDR3 length equals 14 residues. Trimming at V came to 5 bases and at J to 7 bases, leaving 9 bases not matched to a gene. The chain's CDR3 is CASSPGQAAGGYTF. The CDR3 bases are TGTGCCAGCAGTCCGGGACAGGCGGCCGGTGGCTACACCTTC.

This clonotype is deemed medium-sized (0.01 to 0.1%). This chain joins TRBV6-5 and TRBJ1-6; TRBD1 might be the D (5 bases). Trimming stripped 7 bases from V and 0 bases from J, with 16 bases between. The CDR3 consists of 17 residues. CDR1 is MNHEY, CDR2 SVGAGI, per germline. CDR3: CASKKLGASSYNSPLHF. The CDR3 DNA reads TGTGCCAGCAAAAAACTCGGGGCTTCCTCCTATAATTCACCCCTCCACTTT.

This clonotype was found many times. The gene calls are TRBV20-1 and TRBJ1-5; D remains unclear. The CDR3 loop spans 13 amino acids. V gave up 5 bases and J gave up 0 bases, with 8 bases separating them. Germline V CDR1 and CDR2: DFQATT, SNEGSKA (reference sequence). The DNA of the CDR3 is TGCAGTGCTGCCGTCGGTAGCAATCAGCCCCAGCATTTT. It specifies CSAAVGSNQPQHF.

By sample fraction, this clonotype is medium-sized. The CDR3 region is CASSSGAAPLYEQYF. The CDR3 DNA reads as TGTGCCAGCAGCTCCGGGGCAGCCCCTCTCTACGAGCAGTACTTC. The V gene is TRBV5-4, the J gene TRBJ2-7; perhaps D is TRBD1 or TRBD2 (5 bases each). The CDR3 has 15 amino acids. Trimming shortened V by 3 bases and J by 3 bases, and 16 bases separated the two germline ends. The germline V gene encodes CDR1 SGHNT and CDR2 YYREEE (reference sequence).

This clonotype was picked up a small number of times. The J gene is TRBJ1-2, the V gene TRBV11-2; weak D call: TRBD1 (5 bases). The V end was cut by 5 bases, the J end by 2 bases, with 6 bases between. This CDR3 is built from 12 residues. CDR1 and CDR2 from the germline V gene are SGHAT and FQNNGV. CDR3 DNA sequence: TGTGCCAGCAGCCGGGACAACTATGGCTACACCTTC. This encodes CASSRDNYGYTF.

The V gene is TRBV11-2, the J gene TRBJ2-3, with D unclear. Trimming took off 1 base at V and 3 bases at J, with 2 bases between the two ends. The CDR3 contains 12 residues. Germline V gives CDR1 SGHAT, CDR2 FQNNGV. DNA for the CDR3: TGTGCCAGCAGCTTAGGGACAGATACGCAGTATTTT. Translation: CASSLGTDTQYF.

The rearrangement joins TRBV5-5 to TRBJ2-7; TRBD1 aligns across 9 bases. The germline gives CDR1 SGHKS, CDR2 YYEKEE (reference sequence). J gave up 5 bases and V 2 bases, and 2 bases lay outside the gene matches. This CDR3 contains 13 residues. The CDR3 region is CASSFGTGNEQYF. The CDR3, as DNA: TGTGCCAGCAGCTTTGGGACAGGGAACGAGCAGTACTTC.

The genes are TRBV7-9 and TRBJ2-3; D not certain. V lost 5 bases and J lost 6, with 12 bases in between. The CDR3 spans 13 residues. Germline CDR1 is SEHNR and CDR2 is FQNEAQ (reference sequence). DNA of the CDR3: TGTGCCAGCAGCGCACAGACTGGGGATACGCAGTATTTT. Encoded protein: CASSAQTGDTQYF.

The chain recombines TRBV28 with TRBJ2-1, with 15 bases aligning to TRBD2. Germline assignment: CDR1 MDHEN and CDR2 SYDVKM. CDR3 length: 18 residues. The V segment lost 4 bases and the J segment 5 bases; nucleotides outside the gene matches: 9. The CDR3 coding sequence is TGTGCCAGCAGTTCCCCGGGACTAGCGGGAGGTATCGACAATGAGCAGTTCTTC. Its translation is CASSSPGLAGGIDNEQFF.

This clonotype is deemed medium-sized (0.01 to 0.1%). This rearrangement joins TRBV6-1 to TRBJ2-1; weak D call: TRBD2 (5 bases). The CDR3 spans 16 residues. The germline V and J ends were trimmed by 4 bases and 2 bases, with 15 bases remaining between them. The germline V gene has CDR1 MNHNS and CDR2 SASEGT. Written as DNA, the CDR3 is TGTGCCAGCAGTGCCTCCTTAGCGCCTACCTACAATGAGCAGTTCTTC. This encodes CASSASLAPTYNEQFF.

This clonotype was recorded a few times. The chain employs TRBV7-9 and TRBJ2-7, with a possible D match to TRBD2 (5 bases). The CDR3 contains 12 residues. Germline CDR1 and CDR2: SEHNR and FQNEAQ (reference sequence). Trimming removed 5 bases from V and 11 bases from J, with 16 bases in between. CDR3 loop: CASSPSEGRKYF. The CDR3 coding sequence is TGTGCCAGCAGCCCATCCGAGGGAAGGAAGTACTTC.

As concerns this clonotype: It may be a read error: a sequence one base away is much more abundant. The genes are TRBV6-5 and TRBJ1-6; D is possibly TRBD1 (5 bases). Germline V CDR1 and CDR2: MNHEY, SVGAGI. This CDR3 has 14 residues. Trimming left V 5 bases short and J 7 bases short, with 12 bases between. The DNA of the CDR3 is TGTGCCAGCAGTGGAAGGGGAGGGAATTCACCCCTCCACTTT. This sequence encodes CASSGRGGNSPLHF.

The table lists this clonotype with a few counts. The chain has TRBV7-3 and TRBJ2-7; D uncertain. Germline V gives CDR1 SGHTA, CDR2 FQGTGA. The ends were cut back, 1 base at V and 7 bases at J, with 11 bases in the middle. The CDR3 runs to 13 residues. CDR3 protein: CASSLSESGEQYF. The CDR3 DNA sequence: TGTGCCAGCAGCTTAAGCGAATCTGGGGAGCAGTACTTC.

This clonotype was seen more than once but under ten times. The CDR3 reads CASSLGDRANGYTF. CDR3 DNA sequence: TGTGCCAGCAGCTTAGGGGACAGGGCAAATGGCTACACCTTC. The chain couples TRBV7-2 to TRBJ1-2, with 9 bases matching TRBD1. There are 14 residues in the CDR3. The germline V gene encodes CDR1 SGHTA and CDR2 FQGNSA. With 1 base clipped from V and 6 bases from J, the junction kept 3 bases outside the gene matches.

The chain carries TRBV7-3 and TRBJ1-2, with 7 bases lining up with TRBD1. The length of the CDR3 is 14 residues. Per germline, CDR1 SGHTA and CDR2 FQGTGA. J gave up 9 bases and V 1 base, and 8 bases lay outside the gene matches. The CDR3 DNA reads as TGTGCCAGCAGCTTAAACAGGGGCGAGATTCGCTACACCTTC. It codes for CASSLNRGEIRYTF.

The chain uses TRBV20-1 and TRBJ2-7; 9 bases map to TRBD1. J was trimmed by 3 bases and V by 6 bases; bases with no gene match: 9. CDR1 DFQATT and CDR2 SNEGSKA come from the germline V gene (reference sequence). The CDR3 is made up of 14 amino acids. The DNA for the CDR3 is TGCAGTGCAACACCGGGACAGGGAATCTACGAGCAGTACTTC. Protein product: CSATPGQGIYEQYF.

The V gene is TRBV5-1, the J gene TRBJ1-2; D may be TRBD1 (5 bases). The germline CDR1 and CDR2 sequences are SGHRS and YFSETQ. This CDR3 contains 14 residues. V was clipped by 4 bases and J by 11 bases, with 21 bases between them. CDR3 loop: CASSLASTDTPYTF. In DNA form, the CDR3 reads TGCGCCAGCAGCCTCGCCTCGACAGACACACCTTACACCTTC.

By share, this clonotype counts as medium-sized. The chain carries TRBV6-5 and TRBJ1-2; 7 bases are shared with TRBD1. This CDR3 has 15 amino acids. Trimming cost V 6 bases and J 5 bases; bases outside gene matches: 12. Germline V gene sequence: CDR1 MNHEY, CDR2 SVGAGI. CDR3 sequence reads: CASSLSDRVLYGYTF. The DNA for the CDR3 is TGTGCCAGCAGCCTGAGCGACAGGGTGCTGTATGGCTACACCTTC.

V is TRBV5-4 and J is TRBJ2-7; 8 bases are a match to TRBD1. Germline trimming cut 5 bases from V and 5 bases from J; bases unmatched to any gene: 15. The CDR3 is 16 amino acids. Per the germline V gene, CDR1 is SGHNT and CDR2 is YYREEE (reference sequence). The CDR3 sequence is CASRPTPGQVLNEQYF. The CDR3 coding sequence is TGTGCCAGCAGACCCACCCCGGGACAGGTCTTAAACGAGCAGTACTTC.